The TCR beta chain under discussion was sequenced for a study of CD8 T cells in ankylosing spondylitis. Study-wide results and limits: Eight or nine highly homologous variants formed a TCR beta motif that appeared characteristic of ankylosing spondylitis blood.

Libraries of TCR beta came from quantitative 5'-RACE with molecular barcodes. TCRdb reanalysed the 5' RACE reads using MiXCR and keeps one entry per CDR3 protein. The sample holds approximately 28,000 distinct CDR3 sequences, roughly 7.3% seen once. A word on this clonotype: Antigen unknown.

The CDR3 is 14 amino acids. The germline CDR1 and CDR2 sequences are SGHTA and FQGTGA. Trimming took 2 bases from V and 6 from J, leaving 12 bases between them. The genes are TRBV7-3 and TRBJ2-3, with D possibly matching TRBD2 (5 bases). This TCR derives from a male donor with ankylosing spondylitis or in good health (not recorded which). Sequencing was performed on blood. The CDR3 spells CASSLRTRGDTQYF. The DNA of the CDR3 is TGTGCCAGCAGCTTACGTACTAGAGGGGATACGCAGTATTTT.